This T cell receptor (beta chain) was sequenced during a study of T cell responses to AZD1222 COVID-19 vaccine. In the case of this clone: Its antigen remains unknown.

TCRdb keeps only in-frame clones here, not all; method: immunoSEQ multiplex PCR. The repertoire holds 95,000 to 150,000 clones, with more than 70% as singletons. Study results and limitations: Vaccine-related CD4 TCRs covered spike, predominating at 160-218 and 743-854.

The CDR3 length is 15 residues. CDR1 is SGHRS and CDR2 is YFSETQ in the germline V gene. V was cut by 4 bases and J by 1 base, with 12 bases left in between. This TCR was sampled from an adult in good health. This specimen was peripheral blood, taken on day 0 of AZD1222 vaccination. The chain links TRBV5-1 to TRBJ1-5; D perhaps matches TRBD1 (5 bases). CDR3 in amino acids: CASSVSGTSNQPQHF. DNA of the CDR3: TGCGCCAGCAGCGTCTCCGGGACCAGCAATCAGCCCCAGCATTTT.